This T cell receptor (beta chain) was identified in a study of blood T cell repertoires in COVID-19. About the study: Samples of COVID-19 (acute and convalescent) were obtained from the United States, Italy and Spain. Sample material is recorded as cDNA or gDNA derived from T cells, B-cell-depleted T cells, or PBMCs.

Sequenced by immunoSEQ multiplex PCR; TCRdb stores in-frame clones only, minus some. This table has 180,000 or so clones, around nine tenths appearing once. The germline V gene encodes CDR1 SGHTA and CDR2 FQGNSA. The CDR3 consists of 14 residues. V dropped 5 bases and J dropped 2 bases, with 12 bases sitting between them. The sequenced sample consisted of peripheral blood. The sequence derives from a man in his 70s with acute or convalescent COVID-19. This sequence joins TRBV7-2 and TRBJ2-5; tentatively, D is TRBD1 (5 bases). For the CDR3, the DNA is TGTGCCAGCAGCCTAAACAGGCCTCAAGAGACCCAGTACTTC. Amino acids: CASSLNRPQETQYF.